This T cell receptor (beta chain) was profiled in a study of blood T cells in healthy people across ages. Through a sample-barcoded 5' primer and a J-beta primer mix, a second PCR was run for roughly 6 to 11 cycles. A single record per CDR3 protein comes from TCRdb applying MiXCR to the 5' RACE reads. The table lists approximately 600,000 distinct CDR3 sequences, approximately 59% of them singletons. Germline CDR1 reads MNHEY; CDR2 reads SVGEGT. CDR3 length: 18 residues. V gave up 2 bases and J gave up 2 bases; unmatched junction bases: 6. This sequence was found in a man aged 55 to 70 in good health. Sample: blood. The chain couples TRBV6-2 or TRBV6-3 to TRBJ2-2; 12 bases fit TRBD2. DNA for the CDR3: TGTGCCAGCAGTTACCCCCTAGCGGGGGGGCTAAACACCGGGGAGCTGTTTTTT. Residues: CASSYPLAGGLNTGELFF.